The 22 T cell receptor beta chains listed next were all sequenced from one sample in a study of beta chain features in type 1 diabetes. Reverse transcription of all isolated RNA meant that expressed TCRB transcripts were sequenced. The method was immunoSEQ multiplex PCR; TCRdb's version includes in-frame clones alone and lacks a portion of them. The sample holds hundreds of thousands of clones, approximately 70% seen once. The sequencing input was naive CD4+ T cells from blood. Receptors originate from a man aged 25 to 45 in good health.

The chain is built from TRBV14 and TRBJ2-3, with D perhaps matching TRBD1 (6 bases). The CDR3 extends over 15 amino acids. The V and J ends lost 3 bases and 1 base respectively, with 11 bases between them. Germline V gene data show CDR1 as SGHDN and CDR2 as FVKESK. The chain's CDR3 is CASSHRPGGTDTQYF. CDR3 bases: TGTGCCAGCAGCCATCGGCCAGGGGGCACAGATACGCAGTATTTT.

V and J are TRBV10-3 and TRBJ2-1, with D possibly TRBD1 on 5 matching bases. Between the trimmed V and J ends, which lost 3 bases and 5 bases, there was a span of 11 bases. The CDR3 is made up of 14 amino acids. Germline V lookup: CDR1 ENHRY, CDR2 SYGVKD. In nucleotides, the CDR3 is TGTGCCATCAGTGAACAACAGGTTAACAATGAGCAGTTCTTC. Translating gives CAISEQQVNNEQFF.

A single count supports this clone. The chain is built from TRBV29-1 and TRBJ1-2, with D unclear. The CDR3 sequence is 12 residues long. Germline-derived CDR1 and CDR2 are SQVTM and ANQGSEA. V was trimmed by 1 base and J by 1 base, leaving 4 bases between them. The CDR3 DNA reads as TGCAGCGTTGAAGTTCGTAACTATGGCTACACCTTC. Translation: CSVEVRNYGYTF.

The chain carries TRBV2 and TRBJ1-1; D ambiguous. The germline CDR1 and CDR2 sequences are SNHLY and FYNNEI. V lost 6 bases and J lost 6, with 14 bases in between. The CDR3 loop spans 13 amino acids. Here the CDR3 DNA reads TGTGCCAGCAGCCGGAGCGGACGGGCTGAAGCTTTCTTT. Its protein product is CASSRSGRAEAFF.

This sequence joins TRBV5-1 and TRBJ2-7; 10 nucleotides match TRBD2. The CDR3 loop spans 16 amino acids. The V and J ends lost 0 bases and 6 bases, in that order; junction bases with no gene match: 9. The germline CDR1 and CDR2 sequences are SGHRS and YFSETQ. The CDR3 reads CASSLAEQLAGAEQYF. The CDR3 coding sequence is TGCGCCAGCAGCTTGGCCGAGCAGCTAGCGGGGGCCGAGCAGTACTTC. Supplemented by reference TRBV5-1 and TRBJ2-7, the full variable domain reads KAGVTQTPRYLIKTRGQQVTLSCSPISGHRSVSWYQQTPGQGLQFLFEYFSETQRNKGNFPGRFSGRQFSNSRSEMNVSTLELGDSALYLCASSLAEQLAGAEQYFGPGTRLTVT.

The rearrangement joins TRBV29-1 to TRBJ2-5, with D perhaps matching TRBD1 (5 bases). The V gene lost 7 bases and the J gene lost 2 bases, with 17 bases spanning the gap. This CDR3 is 14 amino acids long. Germline CDR1 reads SQVTM; CDR2 reads ANQGSEA. The DNA of the CDR3 is TGCAGCGCTCTACCTCTCGACAGACAAGAGACCCAGTACTTC. Its protein is CSALPLDRQETQYF. The entire variable domain, with the rest obtained from reference TRBV29-1 and TRBJ2-5, is as follows: SAVISQKPSRDICQRGTSLTIQCQVDSQVTMMFWYRQQPGQSLTLIATANQGSEATYESGFVIDKFPISRPNLTFSTLTVSNMSPEDSSIYLCSALPLDRQETQYFGPGTRLLVL.

The chain uses TRBV7-2 and TRBJ2-6, with a weak D call TRBD1 (6 bases). The CDR3 has 18 residues. V was pared by 5 bases and J by 0 bases, with 17 bases between. The germline gives CDR1 SGHTA, CDR2 FQGNSA. The CDR3 region has the DNA TGTGCCAGCAGCCCGAGGGGACAACGGGACTCTGGGGCCAACGTCCTGACTTTC. Protein product: CASSPRGQRDSGANVLTF.

This chain links TRBV7-9 with TRBJ2-3, with TRBD2 matching 14 bases. Per the germline V gene, CDR1 is SEHNR and CDR2 is FQNEAQ (reference sequence). V trimming: 5 bases; J trimming: 2 bases; junction bases outside the gene matches: 3. The CDR3 is made up of 16 amino acids. The CDR3 loop reads CASSRGLAGATDTQYF. As DNA, the CDR3 is TGTGCCAGCAGCCGGGGACTAGCGGGAGCCACAGATACGCAGTATTTT.

This clone was picked up a small number of times. The J gene is TRBJ2-3, the V gene TRBV29-1; D unresolved. There are 12 residues in the CDR3. V lost 5 bases and J 1 base, leaving 7 bases between the germline ends. Germline lookup yields CDR1 SQVTM and CDR2 ANQGSEA. The CDR3 nucleotides are TGCAGCGTTTGGGCGGGCACAGATACGCAGTATTTT. Translating it yields CSVWAGTDTQYF.

The chain has TRBV7-9 and TRBJ1-6; D remains unclear. The CDR3 runs to 14 residues. Germline values: CDR1 SEHNR, CDR2 FQNEAQ (reference sequence). V lost 2 bases to trimming and J lost 9 bases, with 11 bases between them. CDR3 DNA: TGTGCCAGCAGCTTACCCCAATGGGGTTCACCCCTCCACTTT. It encodes CASSLPQWGSPLHF.

The sample holds one count of this clone. J is TRBJ2-7 and V is TRBV4-3, with D unresolved. Trimming took off 0 bases at V and 1 base at J, with 13 bases between the two ends. CDR1 and CDR2 (germline): LGHNA, YSLEER. The CDR3 runs 16 residues. CDR3 in amino acids: CASSQDLTDASYEQYF. The CDR3 DNA reads as TGCGCCAGCAGCCAAGATCTGACGGACGCGTCCTACGAGCAGTACTTC.

This chain connects TRBV9 to TRBJ1-1, with 10 bases lining up with TRBD1. Losses at the gene ends were 1 base for V and 4 bases for J; bases not matched to a gene: 4. Germline CDR1 reads SGDLS; CDR2 reads YYNGEE. This CDR3 region has 15 residues. The DNA for the CDR3 is TGTGCCAGCAGCGTAAGACAGGGGGCCGGCACTGAAGCTTTCTTT. This sequence encodes CASSVRQGAGTEAFF.

The V call is TRBV30, the J call TRBJ2-1, with D perhaps TRBD2 (5 bases). V dropped 3 bases and J dropped 0 bases, with 9 bases sitting between them. This CDR3 comprises 14 residues. Germline lookup yields CDR1 GTSNPN and CDR2 SVGIG (reference sequence). The CDR3 DNA reads TGTGCCTGGAGAGTAGCGAGCTCCTACAATGAGCAGTTCTTC. Translation: CAWRVASSYNEQFF.

The chain uses TRBV18 and TRBJ2-7; D may be TRBD1 (5 bases). The V gene lost 5 bases and the J gene lost 0 bases, with 8 bases spanning the gap. The CDR3 length is 13 residues. Germline V gene sequence: CDR1 KGHSH, CDR2 LQKENI. The chain's CDR3 is CASSADSSYEQYF. CDR3 bases: TGTGCCAGCTCAGCCGACAGCTCCTACGAGCAGTACTTC. The full variable domain, with the rest looked up from reference TRBV18 and TRBJ2-7, is NAGVMQNPRHLVRRRGQEARLRCSPMKGHSHVYWYRQLPEEGLKFMVYLQKENIIDESGMPKERFSAEFPKEGPSILRIQQVVRGDSAAYFCASSADSSYEQYFGPGTRLTVT.

V usage is TRBV2 and J usage is TRBJ2-5; 9 positions agree with TRBD2. CDR3 length equals 15 residues. Germline trimming cut 5 bases from V and 2 bases from J; bases unmatched to any gene: 6. Germline-derived CDR1 and CDR2 are SNHLY and FYNNEI. This chain's CDR3 is CASSSTSGTQETQYF. In nucleotides, the CDR3 is TGTGCCAGCAGTTCGACTAGCGGTACTCAAGAGACCCAGTACTTC.

The chain carries TRBV7-2 and TRBJ2-7; tentatively, D is TRBD2 (5 bases). The CDR3 totals 12 residues. Germline loops: CDR1 SGHTA, CDR2 FQGNSA. V was cut by 6 bases and J by 3 bases, with 9 bases left in between. DNA of the CDR3: TGTGCCAGCAGACCCGAGGGCTACGAGCAGTACTTC. The encoded protein is CASRPEGYEQYF.

This clone came up a few times. The chain links TRBV9 to TRBJ2-5, with TRBD2 matching 10 bases. CDR1 and CDR2 (germline): SGDLS, YYNGEE. There are 16 residues in the CDR3. Trimming cost V 0 bases and J 7 bases; bases outside gene matches: 9. The CDR3, as DNA: TGTGCCAGCAGCGTAGGTCCTAGCGGGGGCACTGGGACCCAGTACTTC. Amino acids: CASSVGPSGGTGTQYF.

This clone was seen a few times. This chain connects TRBV25-1 to TRBJ2-5; TRBD2 matches at 10 bases. Germline values: CDR1 MGHDK, CDR2 SYGVNS. The CDR3 covers 16 residues. V shed 3 bases, J shed 7 bases, and the junction held 11 bases outside the gene matches. The CDR3 region has the DNA TGTGCCAGCAGTGATGCGACTAGCGGGTATTGGGGGACCCAGTACTTC. Its protein product is CASSDATSGYWGTQYF.

The chain is built from TRBV6-4 and TRBJ1-1; D is undetermined. Trimming stripped 10 bases from V and 4 bases from J, with 19 bases between. This CDR3 has 14 residues. Germline CDR1 is MRHNA and CDR2 is SNTAGT. The CDR3 reads CANDRRGKGTEAFF. DNA of the CDR3: TGTGCCAACGACCGGCGAGGGAAAGGCACTGAAGCTTTCTTT.

The V call is TRBV7-9, the J call TRBJ2-1; D is possibly TRBD1 (5 bases). This CDR3 contains 13 residues. Between the trimmed V and J ends, which lost 1 base and 10 bases, there was a span of 11 bases. Germline values: CDR1 SEHNR, CDR2 FQNEAQ (reference sequence). The CDR3 region is CASSLDQGQEQFF. The CDR3 nucleotides are TGTGCCAGCAGCTTAGACCAGGGCCAGGAGCAGTTCTTC.

This clone turned up a few times. This chain joins TRBV29-1 and TRBJ2-7; D perhaps matches TRBD1 (5 bases). Germline V gene sequence: CDR1 SQVTM, CDR2 ANQGSEA. CDR3 length: 12 amino acids. Trimming took off 5 bases at V and 3 bases at J, with 11 bases between the two ends. CDR3 in DNA: TGCAGCGTTCAACAGGAGCACTACGAGCAGTACTTC. It is translated as CSVQQEHYEQYF.

The chain is built from TRBV29-1 and TRBJ2-3; the D is unclear. This CDR3 comprises 11 residues. Germline V gives CDR1 SQVTM, CDR2 ANQGSEA. CDR3 sequence (DNA): TGCCTCGCTGGGGGCACAGATACGCAGTATTTT. It specifies CLAGGTDTQYF.